This T cell receptor beta chain emerged from a study of cytomegalovirus exposure and HLA in healthy donors. General study findings and limits: According to the study, 150 to 200 TCR beta chains were cytomegalovirus-associated. Most TCR sequences were seen very rarely across donors, but some public TCRs occurred in many. It was found in a later analysis that first-cohort TCR clusters tended to co-occur in the 130 or so validation repertoires.

Sequencing used immunoSEQ multiplex PCR; TCRdb keeps in-frame clones, though not all of them. The sample lists about 160,000 clones, roughly 91% occurring once. Germline V lookup: CDR1 SGHTA, CDR2 FQGTGA. The junction had 9 bases not matched to a gene; V was cut back by 5 bases and J by 5 bases. The CDR3 totals 15 residues. Note on this clone: Its antigen is not identified.

This TCR was recovered from a woman under 30 in good health and CMV-seropositive. The sample consisted of PBMCs. The rearrangement links TRBV7-3 to TRBJ2-3, with 8 bases identical to TRBD2. The CDR3 DNA reads TGTGCCAGCAGCCCCCAAGCGGGAGCGGTAGATACGCAGTATTTT. The encoded protein is CASSPQAGAVDTQYF.